What follows is one T cell receptor beta chain and its context. Assay used: immunoSEQ multiplex PCR; TCRdb lists only in-frame clones, some missing. This sample carries about 350,000 clones, about 93% of them seen once, and the ten largest clones take under 3.5%. This record comes from a study of blood T cell repertoires in COVID-19. Germline-derived CDR1 and CDR2 are LNHNV and YYDKDF (reference sequence). The CDR3 spans 15 residues. V gave up 1 base and J gave up 2 bases; unmatched junction bases: 3. The sample consisted of peripheral blood. This receptor was taken from a woman younger than 30 who had recovered from COVID-19. The chain couples TRBV15 to TRBJ2-3; TRBD2 agrees at 7 bases. The CDR3 DNA reads TGTGCCACCAGCAGAGGGCTAGCGGACACAGATACGCAGTATTTT. Translation: CATSRGLADTDTQYF.